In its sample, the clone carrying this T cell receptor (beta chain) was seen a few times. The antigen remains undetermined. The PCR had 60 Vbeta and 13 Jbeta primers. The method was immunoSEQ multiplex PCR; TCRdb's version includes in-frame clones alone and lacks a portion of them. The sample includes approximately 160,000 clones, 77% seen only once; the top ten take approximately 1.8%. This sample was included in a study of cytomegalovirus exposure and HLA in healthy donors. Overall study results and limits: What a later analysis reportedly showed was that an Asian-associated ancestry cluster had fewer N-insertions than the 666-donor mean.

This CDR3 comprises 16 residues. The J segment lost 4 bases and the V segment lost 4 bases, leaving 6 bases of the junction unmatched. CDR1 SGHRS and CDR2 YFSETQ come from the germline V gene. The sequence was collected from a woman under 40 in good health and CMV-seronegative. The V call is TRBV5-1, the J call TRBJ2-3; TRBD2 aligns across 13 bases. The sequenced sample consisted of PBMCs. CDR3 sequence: CASSLGLAGESDTQYF. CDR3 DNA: TGCGCCAGCAGCCTAGGACTAGCGGGAGAGTCAGATACGCAGTATTTT.